The present T cell receptor beta chain was sequenced within a study of beta chain features in type 1 diabetes. Points from the study as a whole: Possible PCR preference for shorter templates applied equally to patients and controls. Moderately but significantly shorter TCRB CDR3s were found in Type 1 diabetes patients in all four CD4+ subsets.

Sequencing targeted expressed TCRB transcripts, as all isolated RNA had been reverse transcribed. The repertoire was sequenced with immunoSEQ multiplex PCR; TCRdb's copy has only in-frame clones and lacks some. This sample has approximately 250,000 clones, with about a tenth found just once. Using CD45RO/CCR7/CD25/CD127/CD95/CD27, CD4+ naive, central memory, regulatory and stem cell-like memory cells were sorted. This clone was seen a handful of times. Its antigen is not identified. This clonotype originated in a man younger than 45 with type 1 diabetes. The sequenced sample consisted of naive CD4+ T cells from blood.

The CDR3: CASTSPGTGAGYTF. In nucleotides, the CDR3 is TGTGCCAGCACCTCCCCCGGGACAGGGGCGGGCTACACCTTC. This sequence joins TRBV28 and TRBJ1-2; the match to TRBD1 covers 10 bases. Germline V gene lookup returns CDR1 MDHEN and CDR2 SYDVKM. Trimming removed 7 bases from V and 8 bases from J; junction bases left unmatched: 10. CDR3 length equals 14 residues.